These 29 T cell receptor beta chains share one sample of origin, sequenced in a study of CD8+ T cells in alopecia areata. A panel of CD4, CD8alpha, NKG2D, NKG2ACE and other markers served to sort pooled cutaneous lymph node cells. The sequencing template was cDNA reverse transcribed from extracted RNA. Data came from immunoSEQ multiplex PCR; TCRdb stores just in-frame clones and leaves some out. The repertoire consists of about 9,000 clones, none detected only once. Specimen: CD8+ T cells sorted from a lymph node. These receptors originate from a C3H/HeJ mouse with alopecia areata. For this mouse line, the MHC haplotype is H2-k.

By sample share, this clone is medium-sized. Gene names follow the mouse nomenclature. The observed sequence ends 4 residues before the CDR3 terminus, with the missing tail filled in from the germline J gene. The genes are TRBV13-1 and TRBJ2-5; tentatively, D is TRBD1 (5 bases). The CDR3 has 13 amino acids. Germline V gene lookup returns CDR1 NSHNY and CDR2 SYGAGN. The CDR3: CASSDPGRDTQYF. The covered CDR3 bases are TGTGCCAGCAGTGATCCAGGGCGAGAC.

This clone has a count of ten or more. Mouse gene names apply. The CDR3 extends 4 residues past the end of the read, so its final part is completed from the germline J gene. The chain has TRBV29 and TRBJ2-5; 11 bases are shared with TRBD2. Per the germline V gene, CDR1 is MSHET and CDR2 is SYDVDS. Losses at the gene ends were 4 bases for V and 0 bases for J; bases not matched to a gene: 6. The CDR3 length is 17 residues. The sequenced part of the CDR3 DNA is TGTGCTAGCAGTTCCACTGGGGGGGCCCTTAACCAAGAC. This gives the protein CASSSTGGALNQD. The complete CDR3 protein is CASSSTGGALNQDTQYF.

There are a few counts of this clone. Mouse names are used for the genes. The read comes to an end 4 residues before the CDR3 does, leaving the germline J gene to fill in the end. The V gene is TRBV19, the J gene TRBJ2-1; 9 bases fit TRBD2. With 4 bases clipped from V and 2 bases from J, the junction kept 7 bases outside the gene matches. CDR1 and CDR2 (germline): FNHDT, SITEND (reference sequence). The CDR3 consists of 16 residues. The CDR3 is CASSGLGGADYAEQFF. CDR3 DNA (partial): TGTGCCAGCAGTGGCCTGGGGGGGGCGGACTATGCT.

In this sample, this clone turned up many times. Gene names and germline match the mouse. From the germline J gene comes the end of the CDR3, since the read stops 4 residues before it. V gene TRBV31 combines with J gene TRBJ2-1; 7 positions match TRBD1. The CDR3 is 14 residues long. Trimming removed 3 bases from V and 0 bases from J; junction bases left unmatched: 2. The germline gives CDR1 GKSSPN, CDR2 SITVG. The CDR3 bases that were read are TGTGCCTGGAGCGGGACAGTTAACTATGCT. Protein sequence: CAWSGTVNYA. From start to end, the CDR3 is CAWSGTVNYAEQFF.

This clone was counted many times. The germline and genes are mouse ones. The read gets to within 4 residues of the CDR3 end, and the germline J gene fills in the rest. The chain is built from TRBV31 and TRBJ2-1; D might be TRBD1 (6 bases). Germline-derived CDR1 and CDR2 are GKSSPN and SITVG. Trimming left V 0 bases short and J 6 bases short, with 9 bases between. This CDR3 spans 13 amino acids. CDR3 loop: CAWSLVRGAEQFF. Partial CDR3 DNA: TGTGCCTGGAGTCTAGTCAGGGGTGCT.

This clone was counted at least ten times. Germline and genes: mouse. CDR3 DNA, as far as it was read: TGTGCCAGCAGTCCCGGGACTGGGGAC. Protein sequence: CASSPGTGD. The full CDR3 protein reads CASSPGTGDTQYF. This chain connects TRBV13-3 to TRBJ2-5; 9 positions match TRBD2. The read finishes 4 residues shy of the CDR3 end, and the germline J gene is used to complete it. Germline CDR1 and CDR2: NNHDY and SYVADS. This CDR3 has 13 amino acids.

The table lists this clone with many counts. Mouse gene names apply. The missing CDR3 end, 4 residues past where the read stops, is filled in from the germline J gene. The J gene is TRBJ2-4, the V gene TRBV13-3; D is uncertain. Trimming left V 0 bases short and J 1 base short, with 9 bases between. Germline CDR1 is NNHDY and CDR2 is SYVADS. This CDR3 contains 15 residues. The CDR3 is CASSDVWWGQNTLYF. The sequenced part of the CDR3 DNA is TGTGCCAGCAGTGATGTTTGGTGGGGTCAAAAC.

This clone was found many times. Gene names follow the mouse nomenclature. From the germline J gene comes the end of the CDR3, since the read stops 3 residues before it. The V call is TRBV13-3, the J call TRBJ1-6; the D is unclear. TRBJ1-6 is an open reading frame whose function is uncertain. CDR3 length: 14 amino acids. CDR1 NNHDY and CDR2 SYVADS come from the germline V gene. V lost 4 bases and J lost 0, with 5 bases in between. The DNA read from the CDR3 is TGTGCCAGCAGTCACAATTCCTATAATTCGCCC. Its translation is CASSHNSYNSP. The complete CDR3 reads CASSHNSYNSPLYF.

This clone has ten or more counts. The gene names given are mouse names. From the germline J gene comes the end of the CDR3, since the read stops 4 residues before it. This chain uses TRBV1 with TRBJ2-5; no clear D gene. The CDR3 is made up of 12 amino acids. Germline CDR1 is NSQYPW and CDR2 is LRSPGD (reference sequence). This chain's CDR3 is CTCSADGDTQYF. The sequenced CDR3 bases are TGCACCTGCAGTGCAGATGGGGAC. The full variable domain, completed using reference TRBV1 and TRBJ2-5, is VTLLEQNPRWRLVPRGQAVNLRCILKNSQYPWMSWYQQDLQKQLQWLFTLRSPGDKEVKSLPGADYLATRVTDTELRLQVANMSQGRTLYCTCSADGDTQYFGPGTRLLVL.

This clone came up a few times. These gene names are mouse names. The read ends 4 residues early relative to the CDR3; the germline J gene fills the gap. V is TRBV13-2 and J is TRBJ2-1; D perhaps matches TRBD1 (5 bases). The CDR3 has 13 amino acids. Germline V lookup: CDR1 NNHNN, CDR2 SYGAGS (reference sequence). Deletions cut 5 bases from V and 1 base from J, with 7 bases between. The CDR3 protein is CASGDRNYAEQFF. The sequenced part of the CDR3 DNA is TGTGCCAGCGGAGACAGAAACTATGCT.

By share, this clone ranks as medium-sized (0.01 to 0.1%). Gene labels here are mouse ones. Read data end 4 residues before the CDR3 end; the end is taken from the germline J gene. This chain joins TRBV14 and TRBJ2-7; D perhaps matches TRBD1 (5 bases). This CDR3 is 13 amino acids long. Germline V CDR1 and CDR2: SGHDT, FRDEAV. The CDR3 here is CASSPSDKYEQYF. CDR3 DNA, as far as it was read: TGTGCCAGCAGCCCCTCGGACAAGTAT.

This clone came up many times. These gene names are mouse names. Sequencing ends 4 residues short of the CDR3 end; the germline J gene provides the rest. V usage is TRBV13-3 and J usage is TRBJ1-1, with 12 positions matching TRBD1. Trimming at V came to 7 bases and at J to 4 bases, leaving 2 bases not matched to a gene. The CDR3 totals 13 residues. CDR1 and CDR2 (germline): NNHDY, SYVADS. CDR3 sequence reads: CASEGQGATEVFF. Partial CDR3 DNA: TGTGCCAGCGAGGGACAGGGGGCCACA.

The table lists this clone with many counts. Gene names are the mouse ones. Read data end 4 residues before the CDR3 end; the end is taken from the germline J gene. The rearrangement links TRBV1 to TRBJ2-1, with 7 bases lining up with TRBD1. Germline loops: CDR1 NSQYPW, CDR2 LRSPGD (reference sequence). The CDR3 loop spans 17 amino acids. The ends lost 0 bases at V and 4 bases at J; junction bases unmatched: 9. The CDR3 sequence: CTCSADLAGGEYAEQFF. The DNA read from the CDR3 is TGCACCTGCAGTGCAGATCTGGCAGGGGGAGAGTATGCT.

This clone was seen ten or more times. Gene names refer to mouse genes. The read ends 4 residues before the CDR3 terminus; that terminus is restored from the germline J gene. The chain is built from TRBV1 and TRBJ2-3; 12 bases align to TRBD2. V was clipped by 3 bases and J by 3 bases; unmatched bases: 4. The CDR3 spans 16 residues. Germline V gives CDR1 NSQYPW, CDR2 LRSPGD (reference sequence). The sequenced CDR3 bases are TGCACCTGCAGTGCCCCCGACTGGGGGGGCGCAGAA. Residues: CTCSAPDWGGAE. From start to end, the CDR3 is CTCSAPDWGGAETLYF.

This clone was seen at least ten times. Mouse germline and gene names are used. The read terminates 4 residues before the CDR3 end, so the remaining end is supplied by the germline J gene. The V gene is TRBV15, the J gene TRBJ1-2; D is possibly TRBD1 (6 bases). The V gene lost 2 bases and the J gene lost 0 bases, with 10 bases spanning the gap. This CDR3 has 15 amino acids. Germline CDR1 reads SGHND; CDR2 reads FRSKSL. The CDR3 is CASSLKGTPNSDYTF. CDR3 DNA (partial): TGTGCCAGCAGTTTAAAGGGGACACCAAACTCC.

In its sample, this clone ranks as medium-sized. Mouse names are used for the genes. CDR3 residues: CASSSRHNTGQLYF. Incomplete CDR3 DNA: TGTGCTAGCAGTAGCCGACATAACACCGGG. The chain links TRBV17 to TRBJ2-2, with D uncertain. The missing CDR3 end, 4 residues past where the read stops, is filled in from the germline J gene. Germline lookup yields CDR1 MNHDT and CDR2 YYDKIL. Trimming cost V 3 bases and J 2 bases, with 7 bases left between them. The CDR3 runs to 14 residues.

The table lists this clone with many counts. Gene names and germline match the mouse. Read data end 4 residues before the CDR3 end; the end is taken from the germline J gene. The rearrangement uses TRBV13-3 and TRBJ2-3, with 7 bases fitting TRBD1. The ends lost 5 bases at V and 3 bases at J; junction bases unmatched: 0. The CDR3 extends over 12 amino acids. CDR1 NNHDY and CDR2 SYVADS come from the germline V gene. Partial CDR3 DNA: TGTGCCAGCAGGGACAGGGCAGAA. It is translated as CASRDRAE. The full CDR3 reads CASRDRAETLYF.

This clone qualifies as medium-sized. Gene names are the mouse ones. Coverage ceases 4 residues before the CDR3 finishes, and the germline J gene fills in the end. This sequence joins TRBV1 and TRBJ2-2, with TRBD1 matching over 8 bases. The CDR3 length is 15 residues. The germline V gene encodes CDR1 NSQYPW and CDR2 LRSPGD (reference sequence). The J segment lost 2 bases and the V segment lost 1 base, leaving 0 bases of the junction unmatched. Incomplete CDR3 DNA: TGCACCTGCAGTGCAGGGACAGGGAACACCGGG. It encodes CTCSAGTGNTG. Given in full, the CDR3 is CTCSAGTGNTGQLYF. The full variable domain, in which reference TRBV1 and TRBJ2-2 provide the parts outside the CDR3, is VTLLEQNPRWRLVPRGQAVNLRCILKNSQYPWMSWYQQDLQKQLQWLFTLRSPGDKEVKSLPGADYLATRVTDTELRLQVANMSQGRTLYCTCSAGTGNTGQLYFGEGSKLTVL.

By share, this clone ranks as medium-sized (0.01 to 0.1%). Any gene name here is a mouse gene name. The read ends 4 residues early relative to the CDR3; the germline J gene fills the gap. V and J are TRBV13-1 and TRBJ2-7; perhaps TRBD1 as D (5 bases). V shed 4 bases and J shed 0 bases, with 8 bases lying between them. Germline V gene lookup returns CDR1 NSHNY and CDR2 SYGAGN. CDR3 length: 13 amino acids. The CDR3 DNA, read in part, is TGTGCCAGCAGTTTAGGGGACTCCTAT. Its protein is CASSLGDSY. The full CDR3 protein is CASSLGDSYEQYF.

This clone was detected many times. The gene names given are mouse names. Read data end 4 residues before the CDR3 end; the end is taken from the germline J gene. The chain couples TRBV1 to TRBJ2-5; 11 nucleotides agree with TRBD2. The CDR3 loop spans 15 amino acids. Per germline, CDR1 NSQYPW and CDR2 LRSPGD (reference sequence). Incomplete CDR3 DNA: TGCACCTGCAGTGCCCCGGGACTGGGGGAAGAC. Translating gives CTCSAPGLGED. The full CDR3 protein is CTCSAPGLGEDTQYF.

This clone was observed at least ten times. The gene names here belong to mouse. Read data end 4 residues before the CDR3 end; the end is taken from the germline J gene. V usage is TRBV19 and J usage is TRBJ1-1, with 7 bases fitting TRBD1. CDR3 length: 12 residues. Per the germline V gene, CDR1 is FNHDT and CDR2 is SITEND (reference sequence). Here the CDR3 reads CASSPGTAEVFF. CDR3 DNA, as far as it was read: TGTGCCAGCAGCCCCGGGACAGCA. Using reference TRBV19 and TRBJ1-1 for the parts outside the CDR3, the full variable domain is GGIITQTPKFLIGQEGQKLTLKCQQNFNHDTMYWYRQDSGKGLRLIYYSITENDLQKGDLSEGYDASREKKSSFSLTVTSAQKNEMAVFLCASSPGTAEVFFGKGTRLTVV.

This clone has at least ten counts. Germline and genes here are mouse. From the germline J gene comes the end of the CDR3, since the read stops 4 residues before it. This chain connects TRBV19 to TRBJ2-5; D not resolved. V gave up 0 bases and J gave up 0 bases, with 5 bases separating them. CDR3 size: 14 residues. The germline CDR1 and CDR2 sequences are FNHDT and SITEND (reference sequence). The CDR3 loop reads CASSIVSNQDTQYF. The CDR3 bases that were read are TGTGCCAGCAGTATAGTCAGTAACCAAGAC. Together with reference TRBV19 and TRBJ2-5, the CDR3 gives the full variable domain: GGIITQTPKFLIGQEGQKLTLKCQQNFNHDTMYWYRQDSGKGLRLIYYSITENDLQKGDLSEGYDASREKKSSFSLTVTSAQKNEMAVFLCASSIVSNQDTQYFGPGTRLLVL.

This clone was seen repeatedly, ten times or more. Gene names and germline refer to mouse. With the read ending 4 residues before the CDR3 end, the germline J gene is used to fill in that end. This sequence joins TRBV13-1 and TRBJ2-5; TRBD2 is a possible D gene (5 bases). The CDR3 runs to 14 residues. The germline V and J ends were trimmed by 0 bases and 0 bases, with 5 bases remaining between them. CDR1 NSHNY and CDR2 SYGAGN come from the germline V gene. The chain's CDR3 is CASSDDWNQDTQYF. CDR3 bases read: TGTGCCAGCAGTGATGACTGGAACCAAGAC.

At least ten counts were recorded for this clone. Gene labels here are mouse ones. The read ends 4 residues before the CDR3 terminus; that terminus is restored from the germline J gene. The rearrangement joins TRBV19 to TRBJ1-1; tentative D call: TRBD1 (6 bases). The CDR3 runs to 11 residues. Germline values: CDR1 FNHDT, CDR2 SITEND (reference sequence). The CDR3 reads CASMAGAEVFF. The sequenced CDR3 bases are TGTGCCAGCATGGCAGGGGCA.

This clone was observed many times. Mouse names are used for the genes. The CDR3 goes on 4 residues after the read ends, and that part is filled in from the germline J gene. This chain uses TRBV19 with TRBJ2-7; 7 positions match TRBD1. CDR3 length equals 14 residues. The junction had 2 bases not matched to a gene; V was cut back by 1 base and J by 1 base. Germline loops: CDR1 FNHDT, CDR2 SITEND (reference sequence). The CDR3 here is CASSIKQGSYEQYF. CDR3 DNA, as far as it was read: TGTGCCAGCAGTATAAAACAGGGGTCCTAT.

This clone appeared many times. Each gene name is a mouse one. The CDR3 goes on 4 residues after the read ends, and that part is filled in from the germline J gene. The V call is TRBV5, the J call TRBJ2-5, with TRBD2 matching 9 bases. With V trimmed by 2 bases and J by 2 bases, 2 bases remained unmatched. This CDR3 spans 15 amino acids. Germline loops: CDR1 LGHNA, CDR2 YNLKQL (reference sequence). CDR3 amino acids: CASSQNWGVQDTQYF. The sequenced part of the CDR3 DNA is TGTGCCAGCAGCCAAAACTGGGGGGTCCAAGAC.

There are a few counts of this clone. Mouse names are used for the genes. The DNA ends 4 residues before the CDR3 does, and the rest of the CDR3 is filled in from the germline J gene. The chain joins TRBV14 to TRBJ2-7; 8 bases map to TRBD1. V lost 5 bases and J lost 0; bases outside the gene matches: 4. The CDR3 runs to 14 residues. Germline lookup yields CDR1 SGHDT and CDR2 FRDEAV. The covered CDR3 bases are TGTGCCAGCAGCCCCGGGACAGGCTCCTAT. Its translation is CASSPGTGSY. The whole CDR3 protein is CASSPGTGSYEQYF.

This clone has a count of ten or more. Gene names and germline match the mouse. The read stops 4 residues short of the end of the CDR3; the missing end is completed from the germline J gene. V and J are TRBV31 and TRBJ2-3, with TRBD2 matching 10 bases. The CDR3 length is 15 residues. With V trimmed by 4 bases and J by 0 bases, 4 bases remained unmatched. Germline values: CDR1 GKSSPN, CDR2 SITVG. The CDR3 bases that were read are TGTGCCTGGACAGACTGGGGGGCTAGTGCAGAA. Amino acid sequence: CAWTDWGASAE. In full, the CDR3 is CAWTDWGASAETLYF.

This clone appeared many times. Gene names follow the mouse nomenclature. The read falls 4 residues short of the CDR3 end, and the missing part is taken from the germline J gene. The rearrangement uses TRBV13-3 and TRBJ2-7, with 9 bases fitting TRBD2. The CDR3 is 13 amino acids. Per germline, CDR1 NNHDY and CDR2 SYVADS. The covered CDR3 bases are TGTGCCAGCAGTGTTGGGGGGGCGAAT. Residues: CASSVGGAN. The CDR3 as a whole reads CASSVGGANEQYF.